This section outlines one T cell receptor beta chain sequence together with its context. Its target is not known. Using genomic DNA as the template, TCR beta VDJ and CDR3 profiling was carried out. TCRdb reanalysed the reads using MiXCR and keeps one entry per CDR3 protein. The sample lists about 64,000 distinct CDR3 sequences, roughly 54% occurring once. This entry comes from a study of CD8+CD57+ T cells in acquired aplastic anemia. Study-level points and caveats: Patients and controls shared twenty-nine CD8+ CDR3 sequences. Simpson's diversity of CD8+ cells was not significantly different in patients compared with controls.

The CDR3 sequence is 13 residues long. V lost 2 bases and J 2 bases, leaving 6 bases between the germline ends. CDR1 and CDR2 from the germline V gene are SNHLY and FYNNEI. The chain recombines TRBV2 with TRBJ1-2, with D uncertain. The TCR sequence derives from a human donor in good health, serving as a control. Input material: sorted CD4+, CD8+, or CD8+CD57+ T cells (not recorded which) from PBMCs. The CDR3 spells CASSEPRNYGYTF. The CDR3 coding sequence is TGTGCCAGCAGTGAACCCAGAAACTATGGCTACACCTTC.